Reported below is one T cell receptor beta chain. What it recognizes is unknown. One end of the junction varies from germline; a read error may be responsible. The authors amplified TCR beta CDR3 regions, and they did so from RNA transcripts for repertoire sequencing. The first round was an RT-PCR with HTBI primers, and the second round was a multiplex PCR. TCRdb re-analysed the multiplex PCR reads in MiXCR, keeping a single row per CDR3 protein. The sample carries roughly 600,000 distinct CDR3 sequences, just under 40% recorded once. The source of the sample is a study of Graves' ophthalmopathy and Graves' hyperthyroidism. Study-wide results and limits: Progression of ophthalmopathy was predicted by the model with less than 71% sensitivity and 72.22% specificity. Discrimination between ophthalmopathy and stable hyperthyroidism by a 13-signature model showed 87.88% sensitivity and roughly 81% specificity. Blood samples also showed most expanded thyroid clonotypes exceeding 0.001 frequency.

The sample taken for sequencing was peripheral blood or thyroid tissue (not recorded which). The receptor comes from an adult man with Graves' hyperthyroidism.

CDR3 nucleotides: TGTACCAGCAGCTGGGGCGGGACTGATCCCTACGAGCAGTACTTC. Protein: CTSSWGGTDPYEQYF. V and J are TRBV5-4 and TRBJ2-7; a weak D match, TRBD2 (6 bases). The CDR3 length is 15 residues. Germline CDR1 is SGHNT and CDR2 is YYREEE (reference sequence). Variable domain in full (rest from reference TRBV5-4 and TRBJ2-7): ETGVTQSPTHLIKTRGQQVTLRCSSQSGHNTVSWYQQALGQGPQFIFQYYREEENGRGNFPPRFSGLQFPNYSSELNVNALELDDSALYLCTSSWGGTDPYEQYFGPGTRLTVT.